In its sample, the clone carrying this T cell receptor beta chain was seen a few times. The antigen remains unidentified. This specimen comes from a study of T-cell reconstitution after alpha-beta-depleted transplantation in children. Overall study results and limits: It was surviving recipient T cells and thymic progenitors that gave some patients high TCRbeta diversity at day 60. The study reportedly traced alpha-beta T cells about two months after transplant to several hundred expanded graft clones.

Unique molecular identifiers were used in preparing the TCRbeta library. MiXCR was run by TCRdb on the PCR reads, yielding one entry per CDR3 protein. In the table there are hundreds of thousands of distinct CDR3 sequences, around 13% of which are singletons. Sequenced here: PBMCs, sampled before TCRalphabeta/CD19-depleted stem cell transplant. This receptor was taken from a girl aged 2 to 9 with congenital amegakaryocytic thrombocytopenia, due to receive a stem cell transplant.

CDR3 nucleotides: TGTGCCAGCAGTCAAACTACTAATCCCCACGAGCAGTACTTC. Translated: CASSQTTNPHEQYF. The chain is built from TRBV12-3 or TRBV12-4 and TRBJ2-7; the D is unclear. This CDR3 is built from 14 residues. The V end lost 5 bases, the J end lost 5 bases, and 16 bases lay between the germline ends.